These T cell receptor beta chains were read from a single sample in a study of monozygotic twins with inflammatory bowel disease. For each CDR3 protein, TCRdb gives one entry from its re-call of the 5' RACE reads, without DNA. With about 210,000 distinct CDR3 sequences in the sample, the ten largest clones hold less than 2%. The source material was blood. These receptors were collected from a human donor with ulcerative colitis or Crohn's disease, or a healthy co-twin of an affected twin (not recorded which). Each CDR3 is given with its conserved first and last residue.

CASSRDSGYGYTF,TRBJ1-2,TRBV7-9
CSVVGRAGPGEQYF,TRBJ2-7,TRBV29-1
CASSQGDIRNSPLHF,TRBJ1-6,TRBV14
CSARRTGYQPQHF,TRBJ1-5,TRBV20-1
CASSSGLAGRYNEQFF,TRBJ2-1,TRBV11-2
CSAETRGGYTF,TRBJ1-2,TRBV20-1
CASSGTPGQTLNSPLHF,TRBJ1-6,TRBV5-1
CASSTSHPSGASSTDTQYF,TRBJ2-3,TRBV11-1
CASRGTGAFGYTF,TRBJ1-2,TRBV7-2
CASSLIAAGELFF,TRBJ2-2,TRBV12-3/TRBV12-4
CSARDPGGLYEQYF,TRBJ2-7,TRBV20-1
CASSFPSRDLWEETQYF,TRBJ2-5,TRBV5-1
CASSIRQGPVNEQFF,TRBJ2-1,TRBV5-1
CASSLQEGQGEAFF,TRBJ1-1,TRBV5-1
CSARVSGTGLYEQYF,TRBJ2-7,TRBV20-1
CASSSGGGPQHF,TRBJ1-5,TRBV12-3/TRBV12-4
CATSTQSVGIGEAFF,TRBJ1-1,TRBV15
CASRPLASGETQYF,TRBJ2-5,TRBV5-1
CASSLSSVTGIRAYEQYF,TRBJ2-7,TRBV12-3/TRBV12-4
CASSPTSGGMDTQYF,TRBJ2-3,TRBV5-1
CSASSIKWGPINEQFF,TRBJ2-1,TRBV20-1
CATSESPGTTGEAFF,TRBJ1-1,TRBV24-1
CASSLEGAHNSPLHF,TRBJ1-6,TRBV5-1
CASTPSAGANVLTF,TRBJ2-6,TRBV19
CALGWDRVYNEQFF,TRBJ2-1,TRBV7-9
CASSPGLSKETQYF,TRBJ2-5,TRBV6-1
CASSEDRAAETQYF,TRBJ2-5,TRBV18
CASSQDRGQPQHF,TRBJ1-5,TRBV3-1
CASSYAGSVNEQFF,TRBJ2-1,TRBV6-6
CASSPTRGSGEQFF,TRBJ2-1,TRBV11-2
CASSLIAGVYNEQFF,TRBJ2-1,TRBV5-1
CASKFGGWQYF,TRBJ2-7,TRBV27
CASSWTGQTNTEAFF,TRBJ1-1,TRBV11-2
CASSGGTGRDRNTGELFF,TRBJ2-2,TRBV5-4
CASSGELNTGELFF,TRBJ2-2,TRBV2
CASPPGPGGYLGNQPQHF,TRBJ1-5,TRBV3-1
CASTSDRGTGELFF,TRBJ2-2,TRBV2
CASSTPEESSYGYTF,TRBJ1-2,TRBV16
CSAKPRTSGGYEQFF,TRBJ2-1,TRBV20-1
CASRRTGSREKLFF,TRBJ1-4,TRBV2